The 22 T cell receptor beta chains below were found in one sample sequenced in a study of tissue T cells after allogeneic stem cell transplantation. Libraries were prepared by immunoSEQ multiplex PCR; TCRdb keeps only in-frame clonotypes and omits some of them. Here the sample spans approximately 30,000 clones, 85% being singletons. The sample was blood, taken before transplantation. All receptors come from a woman aged 18 to 55 who later had graft-versus-host disease after an allogeneic stem cell transplant.

This chain uses TRBV9 with TRBJ2-3; 8 bases agree with TRBD1. This CDR3 comprises 18 residues. V gave up 4 bases and J gave up 4 bases; unmatched junction bases: 17. The germline V gene has CDR1 SGDLS and CDR2 YYNGEE. The CDR3 DNA reads TGTGCCAGCAGCCCTAAGTGGGAGACAGGGGCGGGCCCAGATACGCAGTATTTT. Translated: CASSPKWETGAGPDTQYF.

V and J are TRBV6-5 and TRBJ1-2; unclear D gene. Trimming took off 0 bases at V and 4 bases at J, with 12 bases between the two ends. The CDR3 loop spans 15 amino acids. The V gene's germline CDR1 is MNHEY and CDR2 SVGAGI. CDR3 protein: CASSYSGIDSYGYTF. The CDR3 bases are TGTGCCAGCAGTTACTCAGGGATCGATTCCTATGGCTACACCTTC.

This chain uses TRBV11-2 with TRBJ1-3; 11 bases align to TRBD1. From germline, CDR1 is SGHAT and CDR2 FQNNGV. The CDR3 runs 15 residues. J gave up 8 bases and V 4 bases, and 7 bases lay outside the gene matches. In DNA, the CDR3 is TGTGCCAGCAGCTCCCCCCGGGACAGGGGGTACACCATATATTTT. It codes for CASSSPRDRGYTIYF.

The rearrangement uses TRBV7-9 and TRBJ2-7; D possibly corresponds to TRBD1 (7 bases). Germline loops: CDR1 SEHNR, CDR2 FQNEAQ (reference sequence). Trimming removed 5 bases from V and 2 bases from J, with 16 bases in between. This CDR3 is built from 15 residues. CDR3 nucleotide sequence: TGTGCCAGCAGCCGCGGGACAGCCGTTGCCTACGAGCAGTACTTC. This encodes CASSRGTAVAYEQYF.

The V call is TRBV27, the J call TRBJ2-5; 8 bases agree with TRBD2. With V trimmed by 4 bases and J by 5 bases, 6 bases remained unmatched. Germline V gene lookup returns CDR1 MNHEY and CDR2 SMNVEV (reference sequence). This CDR3 region has 14 residues. The DNA for the CDR3 is TGTGCCAGCAGTTCCGGGACTAGTAGGGAGACCCAGTACTTC. This translates into CASSSGTSRETQYF.

The genes are TRBV7-2 and TRBJ2-1; unclear D gene. This CDR3 region has 16 residues. Germline loops: CDR1 SGHTA, CDR2 FQGNSA. V gave up 5 bases and J gave up 0 bases, with 14 bases separating them. CDR3 amino acids: CASSARNPGSYNEQFF. The CDR3 region has the DNA TGTGCCAGCAGCGCCCGAAACCCGGGCTCCTACAATGAGCAGTTCTTC.

V and J are TRBV6-2 or TRBV6-3 and TRBJ1-2, with a weak D call TRBD1 (5 bases). CDR3 length equals 13 residues. Per the germline V gene, CDR1 is MNHEY and CDR2 is SVGEGT. Trimming left V 6 bases short and J 2 bases short, with 10 bases between. The DNA of the CDR3 is TGTGCCAGCAGCCGGGACGGGAACTATGGCTACACCTTC. It encodes CASSRDGNYGYTF.

The rearrangement uses TRBV3-1 (or the pseudogene TRBV3-2) and TRBJ2-5; D ambiguous. The CDR3 extends over 15 amino acids. Germline CDR1 and CDR2: LGHDT and YNNKEL (reference sequence). V dropped 1 base and J dropped 2 bases, with 11 bases sitting between them. The DNA for the CDR3 is TGTGCCAGCAGCCAAGTATCGTCCGGACAAGAGACCCAGTACTTC. Translating it yields CASSQVSSGQETQYF.

The chain is built from TRBV3-1 (or the pseudogene TRBV3-2) and TRBJ1-2, with unresolved D. V was shortened by 0 bases and J by 3 bases, with 8 bases between the two germline ends. The CDR3 totals 14 residues. Per germline, CDR1 LGHDT and CDR2 YNNKEL (reference sequence). CDR3 nucleotide sequence: TGTGCCAGCAGCCAAGATCCCACTTACTATGGCTACACCTTC. It codes for CASSQDPTYYGYTF.

The chain has TRBV29-1 and TRBJ2-3; 14 positions match TRBD2. The CDR3 runs to 15 residues. Germline CDR1 reads SQVTM; CDR2 reads ANQGSEA. The junction had 7 bases not matched to a gene; V was cut back by 6 bases and J by 5 bases. CDR3 DNA sequence: TGCAGCGTGCGGGGACTAGCGGGAGACGGAGATACGCAGTATTTT. This sequence encodes CSVRGLAGDGDTQYF.

The CDR3 here is CAISDPTGVGVATNEKLFF. CDR3 sequence (DNA): TGTGCCATCAGTGACCCTACAGGGGTTGGGGTTGCAACTAATGAAAAACTGTTTTTT. The rearrangement links TRBV10-3 to TRBJ1-4; 7 bases are a match to TRBD1. Germline CDR1 is ENHRY and CDR2 is SYGVKD. The CDR3 length is 19 residues. J gave up 0 bases and V 3 bases, and 13 bases lay outside the gene matches.

The chain carries TRBV15 and TRBJ1-1, with TRBD1 as a possible D gene (6 bases). From germline, CDR1 is LNHNV and CDR2 YYDKDF (reference sequence). The CDR3 runs 16 residues. Trimming left V 5 bases short and J 1 base short, with 17 bases between. CDR3 coding DNA: TGTGCCACCAGCGGGGACCCGGGACACAAGAACACTGAAGCTTTCTTT. Amino acids: CATSGDPGHKNTEAFF.

CDR3 in amino acids: CASSADGQSTEAFF. The CDR3 DNA sequence: TGTGCCAGCAGTGCCGACGGGCAATCCACTGAAGCTTTCTTT. The gene calls are TRBV27 and TRBJ1-1; no clear D. CDR1 and CDR2 from the germline V gene are MNHEY and SMNVEV (reference sequence). V was cut by 5 bases and J by 4 bases, with 14 bases left in between. This CDR3 region has 14 residues.

V and J are TRBV7-9 and TRBJ2-2; tentatively, D is TRBD1 (6 bases). Germline V gene sequence: CDR1 SEHNR, CDR2 FQNEAQ (reference sequence). V was clipped by 5 bases and J by 4 bases, with 20 bases between them. This CDR3 spans 17 amino acids. CDR3 sequence: CASSPPLRTASTGELFF. Here the CDR3 DNA reads TGTGCCAGCAGCCCCCCCCTAAGGACAGCGTCCACCGGGGAGCTGTTTTTT.

The rearrangement links TRBV5-1 to TRBJ2-1; 7 bases match TRBD1. V was pared by 0 bases and J by 7 bases, with 4 bases of the junction left unmatched. This CDR3 spans 14 amino acids. Germline-derived CDR1 and CDR2 are SGHRS and YFSETQ. Here the CDR3 DNA reads TGCGCCAGCAGCTTGGTACAGGGGAGAAATGAGCAGTTCTTC. This gives the protein CASSLVQGRNEQFF.

The chain carries TRBV30 and TRBJ2-1; D is ambiguous. The ends were cut back, 1 base at V and 7 bases at J, with 17 bases in the middle. Germline CDR1 GTSNPN, CDR2 SVGIG (reference sequence). The CDR3 covers 15 residues. The CDR3 bases are TGTGCCTGGAGTGCAACGCTCCGAGTTGCAAATGAGCAGTTCTTC. It yields the protein CAWSATLRVANEQFF.

V is TRBV25-1 and J is TRBJ2-5; D may correspond to TRBD1 or TRBD2 (5 bases each). From germline, CDR1 is MGHDK and CDR2 SYGVNS. The V gene lost 3 bases and the J gene lost 4 bases, with 9 bases spanning the gap. There are 13 residues in the CDR3. CDR3 region: CASSDSGGETQYF. The CDR3 region has the DNA TGTGCCAGCAGTGATTCTGGGGGAGAGACCCAGTACTTC.

The chain recombines TRBV24-1 with TRBJ2-2; 9 bases map to TRBD1. This CDR3 region has 15 residues. The germline V gene has CDR1 KGHDR and CDR2 SFDVKD. Trimming took 10 bases from V and 5 from J; bases not matched to a gene: 10. Written as DNA, the CDR3 is TGTGCCACGTCGACCCGGGACAGGGATACCGGGGAGCTGTTTTTT. Residues: CATSTRDRDTGELFF.

This chain links TRBV7-9 with TRBJ1-1; the D is unclear. V was cut by 3 bases and J by 1 base, with 15 bases left in between. The CDR3 sequence is 16 residues long. The germline CDR1 and CDR2 sequences are SEHNR and FQNEAQ (reference sequence). The CDR3 here is CASSLGVEQRNTEAFF. The CDR3 coding sequence is TGTGCCAGCAGCTTGGGCGTGGAACAGCGGAACACTGAAGCTTTCTTT.

This sequence joins TRBV10-1 and TRBJ1-1, with TRBD1 matching 11 bases. Germline V CDR1 and CDR2: WNHNN, SYGVQD (reference sequence). The V segment lost 4 bases and the J segment 2 bases; nucleotides outside the gene matches: 3. The length of the CDR3 is 15 residues. CDR3 residues: CASSAGTGGNTEAFF. CDR3 DNA: TGCGCCAGCAGTGCTGGGACAGGGGGAAACACTGAAGCTTTCTTT.

By share, this clone ranks as medium-sized (0.01 to 0.1%). The chain carries TRBV6-1 and TRBJ2-1; 9 nucleotides align to TRBD2. J was trimmed by 4 bases and V by 0 bases; bases with no gene match: 1. Germline V gene data show CDR1 as MNHNS and CDR2 as SASEGT. The CDR3 extends over 15 amino acids. The DNA for the CDR3 is TGTGCCAGCAGTGAAGCGGCGGGAGGGTACAATGAGCAGTTCTTC. This codes for CASSEAAGGYNEQFF.

The chain couples TRBV6-5 to TRBJ2-2, with D possibly being TRBD2 (6 bases). The CDR3 runs to 15 residues. CDR1 is MNHEY and CDR2 is SVGAGI in the germline V gene. The V and J ends lost 6 bases and 3 bases respectively, with 14 bases between them. The CDR3 is CASRPEQRDTGELFF. In DNA, the CDR3 is TGTGCCAGCAGACCCGAACAGCGGGACACCGGGGAGCTGTTTTTT.